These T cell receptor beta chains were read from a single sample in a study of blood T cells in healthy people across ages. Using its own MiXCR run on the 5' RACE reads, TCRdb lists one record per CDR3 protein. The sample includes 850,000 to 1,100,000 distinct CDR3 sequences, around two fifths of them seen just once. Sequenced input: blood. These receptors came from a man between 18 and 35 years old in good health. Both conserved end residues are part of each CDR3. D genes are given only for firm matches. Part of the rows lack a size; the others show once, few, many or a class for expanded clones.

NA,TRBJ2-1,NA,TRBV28,CASSLAGMDSSYNEQFF,TGTGCCAGCAGTCTAGCCGGTATGGACAGCTCCTACAATGAGCAGTTCTTC
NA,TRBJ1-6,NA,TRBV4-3,CASSQVGSNNSPLHF,TGCGCCAGCAGCCAAGTTGGCAGCAATAATTCACCCCTCCACTTT
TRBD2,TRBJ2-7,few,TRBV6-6,CASSYGLAGPSGEQYF,TGTGCCAGCAGTTACGGACTAGCGGGGCCTAGTGGCGAGCAGTACTTC
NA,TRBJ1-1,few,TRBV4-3,CASSQMGDLNTEAFF,TGCGCCAGCAGCCAGATGGGGGATTTGAACACTGAAGCTTTCTTT
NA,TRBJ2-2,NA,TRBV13,CASSYGWIDTGELFF,TGTGCCAGCAGCTACGGATGGATAGACACCGGGGAGCTGTTTTTT
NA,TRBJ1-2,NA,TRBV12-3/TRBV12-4,CASSLATWSENVASYTF,TGTGCCAGCAGTTTAGCGACTTGGTCAGAAAACGTAGCGAGCTACACCTTC
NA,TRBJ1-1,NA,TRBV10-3,CAISEEGIGTEAFF,TGTGCCATCAGTGAGGAGGGTATCGGCACTGAAGCTTTCTTT
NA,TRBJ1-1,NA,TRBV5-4,CASSQTQANTEAFF,TGTGCCAGCAGCCAGACCCAGGCGAACACTGAAGCTTTCTTT
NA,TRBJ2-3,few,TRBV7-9,CASAGANTDTQYF,TGTGCCAGCGCGGGGGCCAACACAGATACGCAGTATTTT
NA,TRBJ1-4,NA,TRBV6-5,CASSSSTNEKLFF,TGTGCCAGCAGTTCGTCAACGAATGAAAAACTGTTTTTT
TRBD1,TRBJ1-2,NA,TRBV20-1,CSANTGGGSDGYGYTF,TGCAGTGCTAATACAGGGGGCGGGTCGGATGGCTATGGCTACACCTTC
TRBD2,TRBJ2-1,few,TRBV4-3,CASSQESAGEYNEQFF,TGCGCCAGCAGCCAAGAATCAGCGGGGGAGTACAATGAGCAGTTCTTC
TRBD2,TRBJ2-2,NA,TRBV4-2,CASSQEGRGGNTGELFF,TGTGCCAGCAGCCAAGAGGGGCGGGGGGGTAACACCGGGGAGCTGTTTTTT
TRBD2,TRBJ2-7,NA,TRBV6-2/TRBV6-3,CASRFSGGAADEQYF,TGTGCCAGCAGATTTAGCGGGGGGGCCGCCGATGAGCAGTACTTC
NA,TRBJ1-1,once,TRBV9,CASSVAQGDPEAFF,TGTGCCAGCAGCGTAGCACAGGGCGATCCTGAAGCTTTCTTT
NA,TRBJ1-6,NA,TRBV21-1,CASSHRGSPLHF,TGTGCCAGCAGCCACAGGGGTTCACCCCTCCACTTT
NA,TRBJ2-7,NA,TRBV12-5,CASGKSDRGFSYEQYF,TGTGCTAGTGGCAAGAGCGACCGGGGCTTCTCCTACGAGCAGTACTTC
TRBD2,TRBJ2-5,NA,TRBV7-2,CASSPLDRGGEIGEQYF,TGTGCCAGCAGCCCTCTCGATCGGGGGGGAGAGATTGGTGAGCAGTACTTC
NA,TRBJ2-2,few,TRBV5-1,CASSSSEVNTGELFF,TGCGCCAGCAGTTCATCGGAGGTGAACACCGGGGAGCTGTTTTTT
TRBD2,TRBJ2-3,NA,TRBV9,CASTRGAGGSTDTQYF,TGTGCCAGCACCAGAGGAGCGGGGGGCAGCACAGATACGCAGTATTTT
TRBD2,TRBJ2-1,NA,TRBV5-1,CASSWTSGGVSHNEQFF,TGCGCCAGCAGCTGGACTAGCGGGGGGGTATCCCACAATGAGCAGTTCTTC
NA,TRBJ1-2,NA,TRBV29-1,CSGVSGGGGYTF,TGCAGCGGTGTCTCCGGGGGAGGAGGCTACACCTTC
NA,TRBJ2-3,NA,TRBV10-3,CAISVRDSYTDTQYF,TGTGCCATCAGTGTGCGGGACAGCTACACAGATACGCAGTATTTT
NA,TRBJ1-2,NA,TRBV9,CASSPGDRLYGYTF,TGTGCCAGCAGCCCAGGGGACCGATTGTATGGCTACACCTTC
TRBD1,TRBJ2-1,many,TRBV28,CASSFRDRYNEQFF,TGTGCCAGCAGTTTCCGGGACAGGTACAATGAGCAGTTCTTC
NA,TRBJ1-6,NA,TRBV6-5,CASSYEGGSPPHF,TGTGCCAGCAGTTACGAGGGTGGATCACCCCCCCACTTT
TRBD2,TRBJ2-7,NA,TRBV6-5,CASSSGTSGGYNEQYF,TGTGCCAGCAGTTCTGGGACTAGCGGGGGATACAATGAGCAGTACTTC
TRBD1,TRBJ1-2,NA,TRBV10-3,CAISGRDSGEAGYTF,TGTGCCATCAGTGGCCGGGACAGCGGAGAGGCGGGCTACACCTTC
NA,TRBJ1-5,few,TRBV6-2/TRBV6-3,CASSRGTVGSQPQHF,TGTGCCAGCAGTAGAGGGACGGTAGGAAGTCAGCCCCAGCATTTT
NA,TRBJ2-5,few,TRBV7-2,CASSLADKQGAQYF,TGTGCCAGCAGCTTAGCCGACAAACAAGGCGCCCAGTACTTC
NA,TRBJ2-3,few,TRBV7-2,CASVIAGTDTQYF,TGTGCCAGCGTAATAGCGGGCACAGATACGCAGTATTTT
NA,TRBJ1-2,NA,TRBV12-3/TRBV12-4,CASKERANYGYTF,TGTGCCAGCAAGGAGCGAGCTAACTATGGCTACACCTTC
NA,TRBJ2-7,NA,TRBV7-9,CASSLEVSASNEQYF,TGTGCCAGCAGCTTAGAGGTCTCAGCCTCCAACGAGCAGTACTTC
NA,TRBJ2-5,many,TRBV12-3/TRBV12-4,CASSFGSWETQYF,TGTGCCAGCAGTTTCGGCAGTTGGGAGACCCAGTACTTC
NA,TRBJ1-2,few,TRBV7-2,CASSPDRLGLYGYTF,TGTGCCAGCAGCCCAGACAGGCTCGGACTCTATGGCTACACCTTC
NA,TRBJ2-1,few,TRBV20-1,CSARSGTYNEQFF,TGCAGTGCTAGATCCGGGACTTACAATGAGCAGTTCTTC
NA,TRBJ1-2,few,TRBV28,CASSLLDYGGYTF,TGTGCCAGCAGTTTGCTAGATTATGGTGGCTACACCTTC
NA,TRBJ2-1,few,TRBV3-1,CASSQDWLAEEQFF,TGTGCCAGCAGCCAAGATTGGCTGGCGGAGGAGCAGTTCTTC
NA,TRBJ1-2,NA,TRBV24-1,CATSDHGRSGYTF,TGTGCCACCAGTGATCACGGACGAAGTGGGTACACCTTC
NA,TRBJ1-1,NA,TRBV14,CASSPFRDSEAFF,TGTGCCAGCAGCCCATTCAGGGATTCTGAAGCTTTCTTT
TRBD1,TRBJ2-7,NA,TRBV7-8,CAISFTGDHEQYF,TGTGCCATCAGCTTTACAGGGGATCACGAGCAGTACTTC
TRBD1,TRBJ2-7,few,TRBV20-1,CSATGTDNSYEQYF,TGCAGTGCTACAGGGACAGATAACTCCTACGAGCAGTACTTC
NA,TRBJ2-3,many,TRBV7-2,CASSSSPDTQYF,TGTGCCAGCAGCTCTTCCCCAGATACGCAGTATTTT
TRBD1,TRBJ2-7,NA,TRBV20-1,CSAGTGDNEQYF,TGCAGTGCCGGAACAGGGGACAATGAGCAGTACTTC
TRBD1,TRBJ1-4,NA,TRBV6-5,CASRGRGQLGEKLFF,TGTGCCAGTCGGGGCAGGGGGCAGTTAGGTGAAAAACTGTTTTTT
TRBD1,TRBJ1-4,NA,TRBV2,CASRSGQGPSGEKLFF,TGTGCCAGCAGATCGGGACAGGGTCCTTCCGGTGAAAAACTGTTTTTT
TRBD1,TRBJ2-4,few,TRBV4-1,CASSQLTGKNIQYF,TGCGCCAGCAGCCAGCTGACAGGGAAAAACATTCAGTACTTC
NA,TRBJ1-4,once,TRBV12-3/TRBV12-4,CASTSGAFEKLFF,TGTGCCAGCACGTCGGGAGCATTTGAAAAACTGTTTTTT
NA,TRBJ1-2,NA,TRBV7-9,CASSLADGRGGYTF,TGTGCCAGCAGCTTAGCAGACGGCCGGGGAGGCTACACCTTC